The 16 T cell receptor beta chains listed next were all sequenced from one sample in a study of patients and donors after allogeneic stem cell transplantation. TCRdb used MiXCR to reprocess the RT-PCR reads, holding one entry per CDR3 protein. This table holds some 200,000 distinct CDR3 sequences, around two fifths found once. The sequencing input was blood, either unsorted or a sorted T cell fraction (not recorded which). These receptors were obtained from a human donor who was either an allogeneic HSCT recipient or a stem cell or donor lymphocyte infusion donor (not recorded which). It is not recorded whose cells these are; they may come from a transplant donor.

The rearrangement uses TRBV9 and TRBJ1-2; 7 bases line up with TRBD1. CDR1 SGDLS and CDR2 YYNGEE come from the germline V gene. The CDR3 has 15 residues. V shed 0 bases, J shed 3 bases, and the junction held 5 bases outside the gene matches. CDR3 sequence (DNA): TGTGCCAGCAGCGTAGTGTTTGGGACAGACTATGGCTACACCTTC. Its translation: CASSVVFGTDYGYTF.

This chain links TRBV29-1 with TRBJ1-2; 9 bases are shared with TRBD1. Germline values: CDR1 SQVTM, CDR2 ANQGSEA. The CDR3 runs to 15 residues. J gave up 5 bases and V 4 bases, and 11 bases lay outside the gene matches. CDR3 in DNA: TGCAGCGTTGCAGGGATACAGGGGGCAGGGTATGGCTACACCTTC. As protein: CSVAGIQGAGYGYTF.

The rearrangement links TRBV7-6 to TRBJ1-6, with TRBD1 matching 7 bases. Germline V gene data show CDR1 as SGHVS and CDR2 as FNYEAQ. The CDR3 loop spans 16 amino acids. The trim removed 3 bases at V and 7 bases at J, leaving 9 bases unmatched. The CDR3 region has the DNA TGTGCCAGCAGCTTTCGCGTAGGGGGCGAAAATTCACCCCTCCACTTT. Translating it yields CASSFRVGGENSPLHF.

This clonotype appeared a single time. The rearrangement links TRBV20-1 to TRBJ2-7, with TRBD1 as a possible D gene (5 bases). This CDR3 is built from 12 residues. V gave up 2 bases and J gave up 9 bases, with 14 bases separating them. Germline loops: CDR1 DFQATT, CDR2 SNEGSKA (reference sequence). The CDR3 here is CSARISPTGQYF. The CDR3, as DNA: TGCAGTGCTAGAATATCCCCCACAGGGCAGTACTTC.

V is TRBV7-9 and J is TRBJ1-1, with D maybe TRBD1 (6 bases). CDR1 is SEHNR, CDR2 FQNEAQ, per germline (reference sequence). The CDR3 runs 14 residues. Trimming removed 1 base at V and 5 bases at J, with 11 bases between. The CDR3 reads CASSLVGTSTEAFF. The CDR3 DNA is TGTGCCAGCAGCTTAGTTGGGACATCTACTGAAGCTTTCTTT.

This clonotype was found a few times. The chain is built from TRBV7-9 and TRBJ1-1; D is uncertain. Germline V gene lookup returns CDR1 SEHNR and CDR2 FQNEAQ (reference sequence). CDR3 size: 15 residues. The V end was cut by 2 bases, the J end by 10 bases, with 20 bases between. The CDR3 sequence: CASSLPPQPANGAFF. CDR3 nucleotides: TGTGCCAGCAGCTTACCACCTCAGCCGGCTAACGGAGCTTTCTTT.

The chain recombines TRBV30 with TRBJ1-2; TRBD1 agrees at 7 bases. Per germline, CDR1 GTSNPN and CDR2 SVGIG (reference sequence). The length of the CDR3 is 11 residues. The ends lost 4 bases at V and 8 bases at J; junction bases unmatched: 4. The CDR3 region has the DNA TGTGCCTGGACCACAGGGGAGGGCTACACCTTC. This gives the protein CAWTTGEGYTF.

This clonotype was detected only once. One end of the junction varies from germline; a read error may be responsible. The CDR3 region is CASSLNNDRNTGELFF. The DNA of the CDR3 is TGTGCTAGCAGCCTTAACAATGACCGTAACACCGGGGAGCTGTTTTTT. V and J are TRBV7-7 and TRBJ2-2; D is uncertain. Germline V gene data show CDR1 as SSHAT and CDR2 as FNYEAQ (reference sequence). The CDR3 covers 16 residues.

In this sample, this clonotype turned up a few times. V and J are TRBV6-5 and TRBJ2-7, with D possibly TRBD1 on 5 matching bases. The CDR3 has 14 amino acids. Germline V CDR1 and CDR2: MNHEY, SVGAGI. V lost 5 bases and J lost 4, with 15 bases in between. The CDR3 coding sequence is TGTGCCAGCAGTACCTACCGCGACAGTTACGAGCAGTACTTC. Translated: CASSTYRDSYEQYF.

There are a few counts of this clonotype. One end of the junction fails to match germline, which may point to a read error. This chain links TRBV30 with TRBJ1-2, with 7 bases that match TRBD1. CDR1 and CDR2 from the germline V gene are GTSNPN and SVGIG (reference sequence). The CDR3 runs to 11 residues. The CDR3 sequence is CAWSVQTRDRF. The CDR3 DNA is TGTGCCTGGAGTGTACAGACGCGGGACAGATTC.

This clonotype came up a few times. The genes are TRBV7-2 and TRBJ2-7; D uncertain. Germline-derived CDR1 and CDR2 are SGHTA and FQGNSA. This CDR3 has 12 residues. The V gene lost 5 bases and the J gene lost 3 bases, with 8 bases spanning the gap. Here the CDR3 reads CASSAGFYEQYF. DNA of the CDR3: TGTGCCAGCAGCGCCGGATTCTACGAGCAGTACTTC. The variable domain in full, with the rest retrieved from reference TRBV7-2 and TRBJ2-7, is GAGVSQSPSNKVTEKGKDVELRCDPISGHTALYWYRQSLGQGLEFLIYFQGNSAPDKSGLPSDRFSAERTGGSVSTLTIQRTQQEDSAVYLCASSAGFYEQYFGPGTRLTVT.

The genes are TRBV30 and TRBJ1-5; 7 bases align to TRBD1. V dropped 3 bases and J dropped 4; count of bases not matched to a gene: 6. The CDR3 consists of 14 residues. Looked up from germline, CDR1 is GTSNPN and CDR2 is SVGIG (reference sequence). The CDR3 DNA reads as TGTGCCTGGAGGCTACAGGGGCCGAATCAGCCCCAGCATTTT. The encoded protein is CAWRLQGPNQPQHF.

The rearrangement joins TRBV29-1 to TRBJ1-1; D remains unclear. CDR3 length: 12 residues. Germline V CDR1 and CDR2: SQVTM, ANQGSEA. V shed 5 bases and J shed 5 bases, with 12 bases lying between them. CDR3 residues: CSVPLTGTEAFF. CDR3 in DNA: TGCAGCGTTCCTTTGACCGGGACTGAAGCTTTCTTT.

The V and J genes are TRBV4-3 and TRBJ2-7, with 10 bases identical to TRBD1. This CDR3 is built from 16 residues. Per germline, CDR1 LGHNA and CDR2 YSLEER. Unmatched junction bases numbered 8, after V lost 5 bases and J lost 1 base. DNA of the CDR3: TGCGCCAGCAGCGGTTTCGGGACAGGGGCTTCCTACGAGCAGTACTTC. This gives the protein CASSGFGTGASYEQYF.

There are a few counts of this clonotype. The chain combines TRBV4-3 with TRBJ1-5, with a tentative D call TRBD1 (5 bases). The CDR3 runs to 15 residues. CDR1 and CDR2 (germline): LGHNA, YSLEER. Trimming pared 1 base from V and 6 bases from J, leaving 13 bases between. CDR3 sequence (DNA): TGCGCCAGCAGCCAAGTAATAGGGGAGGCTCAGCCCCAGCATTTT. Translated: CASSQVIGEAQPQHF.

This clonotype was counted a few times. J is TRBJ1-1 and V is TRBV19; no clear D. This CDR3 contains 13 residues. The V gene's germline CDR1 is LNHDA and CDR2 SQIVND (reference sequence). Trimming took 2 bases from V and 6 from J, leaving 10 bases between them. CDR3 DNA: TGTGCCAGTAGTATACCGGGTCGCCCTGAAGCTTTCTTT. Protein: CASSIPGRPEAFF.